Listed below are T cell receptor beta chains from one sample, sequenced in a study of cytomegalovirus exposure and HLA in healthy donors. Profiling relied on immunoSEQ multiplex PCR, and the TCRdb table lists in-frame clones only, not all of them. The data show 110,000 to 150,000 clones, more than 85% seen once. Sample: PBMCs. The receptors derive from a man aged 18 to 29 in good health and CMV-seronegative. Both conserved end residues are part of each CDR3. A D gene is named only where the DNA matches it firmly.

v_gene,d_gene,j_gene,CDR3aa,CDR3nt
TRBV18,TRBD2,TRBJ2-3,CASSLAGEGPTDTQYF,TGTGCCAGCTCATTAGCGGGAGAGGGGCCCACAGATACGCAGTATTTT
TRBV6-1,TRBD2,TRBJ2-7,CASSDRLAGRYEQYF,TGTGCCAGCAGCGACAGACTAGCGGGGCGCTACGAGCAGTACTTC
TRBV6-5,TRBD1,TRBJ2-2,CASGEQGAITGELFF,TGTGCCAGCGGAGAACAGGGGGCAATTACCGGGGAGCTGTTTTTT
TRBV27,.,TRBJ1-5,CASSLFRNNQPQHF,TGTGCCAGCAGTTTATTCAGGAACAATCAGCCCCAGCATTTT
TRBV18,.,TRBJ1-6,CASSPEPGQANSPLHF,TGTGCCAGCTCACCCGAACCGGGACAAGCGAATTCACCCCTCCACTTT
TRBV7-9,.,TRBJ2-6,CASSLVGRGSGANVLTF,TGTGCCAGCAGCTTAGTAGGCAGGGGCTCTGGGGCCAACGTCCTGACTTTC
TRBV18,.,TRBJ2-5,CASSQEDQETQYF,TGTGCCAGCTCGCAGGAGGACCAAGAGACCCAGTACTTC
TRBV6-4,TRBD1,TRBJ1-2,CASSHSQGTGYTF,TGTGCCAGCAGTCACTCACAGGGGACTGGCTACACCTTC
TRBV29-1,.,TRBJ1-5,CSVGRGNQPQHF,TGCAGCGTGGGGCGCGGTAATCAGCCCCAGCATTTT
TRBV29-1,TRBD1,TRBJ1-1,CSVQGANTEAFF,TGCAGCGTACAGGGGGCGAACACTGAAGCTTTCTTT
TRBV15,.,TRBJ2-5,CATSREAAAQETQYF,TGTGCCACCAGCAGGGAGGCGGCAGCCCAAGAGACCCAGTACTTC
TRBV27,.,TRBJ1-4,CASRFQGSTNEKLFF,TGTGCCAGCAGGTTTCAGGGCTCAACTAATGAAAAACTGTTTTTT
TRBV18,.,TRBJ1-2,CASSPPNRVPDYGYTF,TGTGCCAGCTCACCACCGAATCGAGTGCCCGACTATGGCTACACCTTC
TRBV29-1,TRBD1,TRBJ2-2,CSVGQANTGELFF,TGCAGCGTCGGACAGGCCAACACCGGGGAGCTGTTTTTT